Each of the 27 T cell receptor beta chains below was sequenced from the same sample in a study of T cell responses to AZD1222 COVID-19 vaccine. Profiled with immunoSEQ multiplex PCR; TCRdb holds only in-frame clones, not every one. Of 65,000 to 95,000 clones listed, about 91% were seen once; the top ten hold approximately 7%. The sample in question was peripheral blood, obtained on day 0 of MenACWY control vaccination. All receptors come from an adult in good health.

The V and J genes are TRBV19 and TRBJ2-1, with 10 bases lining up with TRBD2. V was clipped by 2 bases and J by 2 bases; unmatched bases: 0. The germline V gene encodes CDR1 LNHDA and CDR2 SQIVND (reference sequence). The CDR3 extends over 15 amino acids. In nucleotides, the CDR3 is TGTGCCAGTAGTATAACTAGCGGGACCTACAATGAGCAGTTCTTC. Amino acids: CASSITSGTYNEQFF.

This rearrangement joins TRBV9 to TRBJ1-5; 7 nucleotides line up with TRBD1. CDR1 is SGDLS and CDR2 is YYNGEE in the germline V gene. CDR3 length: 15 amino acids. Losses at the gene ends were 3 bases for V and 3 bases for J; bases not matched to a gene: 6. The DNA of the CDR3 is TGTGCCAGCAGCGCCACAGGGGATCCCAATCAGCCCCAGCATTTT. Protein sequence: CASSATGDPNQPQHF.

The chain links TRBV10-3 to TRBJ2-1, with no clear D. Trimming took 0 bases from V and 6 from J, leaving 18 bases between them. The CDR3 is 17 amino acids. The germline gives CDR1 ENHRY, CDR2 SYGVKD. In DNA form, the CDR3 reads TGTGCCATCAGTGAGTCGCGGACGGTCATTCCTCGCAATGAGCAGTTCTTC. This translates into CAISESRTVIPRNEQFF.

This sequence joins TRBV7-2 and TRBJ2-5; the D is unclear. Germline CDR1 reads SGHTA; CDR2 reads FQGNSA. V lost 2 bases, J lost 3 bases, and 4 bases lay in between. The CDR3 covers 12 residues. The CDR3 bases are TGTGCCAGCAGCTTAATAGAAGAGACCCAGTACTTC. Translated: CASSLIEETQYF.

The chain employs TRBV19 and TRBJ1-1; 8 bases fit TRBD1. This CDR3 comprises 14 residues. The germline V gene encodes CDR1 LNHDA and CDR2 SQIVND (reference sequence). The J segment lost 3 bases and the V segment lost 3 bases, leaving 3 bases of the junction unmatched. CDR3 loop: CASSIQGADTEAFF. CDR3 nucleotide sequence: TGTGCCAGTAGTATCCAGGGGGCCGACACTGAAGCTTTCTTT. The full variable domain, completed using reference TRBV19 and TRBJ1-1, is DGGITQSPKYLFRKEGQNVTLSCEQNLNHDAMYWYRQDPGQGLRLIYYSQIVNDFQKGDIAEGYSVSREKKESFPLTVTSAQKNPTAFYLCASSIQGADTEAFFGQGTRLTVV.

This clone was counted a few times. This chain links TRBV21-1 with TRBJ2-4. TRBV21-1 is annotated as a pseudogene. The CDR3 covers 15 residues. In DNA form, the CDR3 reads TGTGCCAGCAGCAACCCAGGCGGATACAAAAACATTCAGTACTTC. This translates into CASSNPGGYKNIQYF.

The chain joins TRBV18 to TRBJ1-6; D not certain. The V end lost 2 bases, the J end lost 7 bases, and 6 bases lay between the germline ends. The CDR3 contains 13 residues. The V gene's germline CDR1 is KGHSH and CDR2 LQKENI. Written as DNA, the CDR3 is TGTGCCAGCTCACCATCAAGAAATTCACCCCTCCACTTT. This sequence encodes CASSPSRNSPLHF.

The chain employs TRBV4-3 and TRBJ2-6; D gene unclear. The germline CDR1 and CDR2 sequences are LGHNA and YSLEER. The CDR3 runs to 17 residues. V dropped 1 base and J dropped 0 bases, with 10 bases sitting between them. The CDR3 loop is CASSQGAASSGANVLTF. The CDR3 DNA follows: TGCGCCAGCAGCCAAGGGGCAGCTAGCTCTGGGGCCAACGTCCTGACTTTC.

Only one count was recorded for this clone. The CDR3 here is CASSPGYSSYEQYF. Written as DNA, the CDR3 is TGTGCCAGCAGCCCCGGCTACAGTTCCTACGAGCAGTACTTC. The V gene is TRBV9, the J gene TRBJ2-7, with no clear D. V gave up 4 bases and J gave up 1 base, with 12 bases separating them. The CDR3 runs to 14 residues. Germline-derived CDR1 and CDR2 are SGDLS and YYNGEE.

The rearrangement links TRBV6-2 or TRBV6-3 to TRBJ1-5; maybe TRBD1 (5 bases). Trimming took off 3 bases at V and 2 bases at J, with 8 bases between the two ends. The CDR3 contains 14 residues. Germline V gene sequence: CDR1 MNHEY, CDR2 SVGEGT. The CDR3 spells CASSYQGGNQPQHF. CDR3 sequence (DNA): TGTGCCAGCAGTTATCAGGGTGGCAATCAGCCCCAGCATTTT.

As concerns this clone: An end of the junction does not agree with germline; a read error may underlie this. The chain has TRBV7-2 and TRBJ1-4, with no clear D. Germline assignment: CDR1 SGHTA and CDR2 FQGNSA. The CDR3 spans 13 residues. This CDR3 is CASCLGGGEKLFF. The CDR3 DNA reads as TGTGCCAGCTGCTTGGGAGGTGGTGAAAAACTGTTTTTT.

This chain connects TRBV2 to TRBJ2-5; a possible D gene is TRBD2 (5 bases). Germline V gene lookup returns CDR1 SNHLY and CDR2 FYNNEI. V was trimmed by 2 bases and J by 2 bases, leaving 12 bases between them. The CDR3 spans 15 residues. The CDR3 here is CASSEQNGDQETQYF. DNA for the CDR3: TGTGCCAGCAGTGAACAAAACGGGGATCAAGAGACCCAGTACTTC.

V usage is TRBV7-9 and J usage is TRBJ1-6, with D hard to call. Trimming stripped 1 base from V and 6 bases from J, with 7 bases between. The CDR3 sequence is 14 residues long. The germline V gene encodes CDR1 SEHNR and CDR2 FQNEAQ (reference sequence). CDR3: CASSLDGPNSPLHF. The CDR3 DNA follows: TGTGCCAGCAGCTTAGATGGACCTAATTCACCCCTCCACTTT.

This sequence joins TRBV5-1 and TRBJ1-5; perhaps TRBD1 as D (5 bases). The CDR3 is made up of 14 amino acids. Trimming cost V 2 bases and J 5 bases, with 11 bases left between them. Looked up from germline, CDR1 is SGHRS and CDR2 is YFSETQ. Here the CDR3 DNA reads TGCGCCAGCAGCTTTTCAGGGATAGATCAGCCCCAGCATTTT. Encoded protein: CASSFSGIDQPQHF.

This chain joins TRBV11-2 and TRBJ2-2; 7 nucleotides agree with TRBD2. The CDR3 sequence is 15 residues long. CDR1 SGHAT and CDR2 FQNNGV come from the germline V gene. Trimming removed 4 bases from V and 6 bases from J; junction bases left unmatched: 8. As DNA, the CDR3 is TGTGCCAGCAGCTCTGGACTAGTCAAACCCGGGGAGCTGTTTTTT. Translating it yields CASSSGLVKPGELFF.

V and J are TRBV6-5 and TRBJ2-1; 8 bases match TRBD2. Germline loops: CDR1 MNHEY, CDR2 SVGAGI. J gave up 8 bases and V 4 bases, and 10 bases lay outside the gene matches. This CDR3 comprises 15 residues. The CDR3 nucleotides are TGTGCCAGCAGTTGGCCGGGAGGGAGAGAAGATGAGCAGTTCTTC. Residues: CASSWPGGREDEQFF.

This chain joins TRBV7-6 and TRBJ1-3; D remains ambiguous. The CDR3 spans 16 residues. Trimming cost V 5 bases and J 0 bases, with 14 bases left between them. Germline V lookup: CDR1 SGHVS, CDR2 FNYEAQ. CDR3 sequence (DNA): TGTGCCAGCAGCCAAGAGACGGGGATCTCTGGAAACACCATATATTTT. It is translated as CASSQETGISGNTIYF.

V and J are TRBV5-1 and TRBJ1-5; D perhaps matches TRBD1 (6 bases). The CDR3 sequence is 16 residues long. Looked up from germline, CDR1 is SGHRS and CDR2 is YFSETQ. Trimming took off 3 bases at V and 2 bases at J, with 15 bases between the two ends. CDR3: CASSWGARRGNQPQHF. CDR3 bases: TGCGCCAGCAGCTGGGGGGCTCGGCGCGGCAATCAGCCCCAGCATTTT.

This clone was picked up a small number of times. The V and J genes are TRBV9 and TRBJ2-2, with 9 nucleotides matching TRBD2. Germline-derived CDR1 and CDR2 are SGDLS and YYNGEE. The CDR3 is 17 amino acids. The V gene end was trimmed by 4 bases and the J gene end by 0 bases; junction bases not matched to a gene: 7. CDR3 DNA: TGTGCCAGCAGCCCTCGGACTAGCGCTGCGAACACCGGGGAGCTGTTTTTT. Amino acids: CASSPRTSAANTGELFF.

This chain uses TRBV9 with TRBJ1-1; TRBD1 might be the D (5 bases). Trimming shortened V by 4 bases and J by 0 bases, and 13 bases separated the two germline ends. Germline V gene lookup returns CDR1 SGDLS and CDR2 YYNGEE. There are 15 residues in the CDR3. CDR3 residues: CASSRAGRLNTEAFF. The DNA of the CDR3 is TGTGCCAGCAGCCGGGCGGGGCGGTTGAACACTGAAGCTTTCTTT.

This clone has just one count. The V call is TRBV19, the J call TRBJ1-1; unclear D gene. The CDR3 is made up of 13 amino acids. Trimming took off 9 bases at V and 6 bases at J, with 17 bases between the two ends. Germline loops: CDR1 LNHDA, CDR2 SQIVND (reference sequence). CDR3 sequence reads: CASRVPSKPEAFF. Here the CDR3 DNA reads TGTGCCAGCCGGGTTCCGAGTAAACCTGAAGCTTTCTTT.

This sequence joins TRBV6-5 and TRBJ2-7; no definite D call. Trimming shortened V by 2 bases and J by 6 bases, and 11 bases separated the two germline ends. The CDR3 is 13 amino acids. Germline lookup yields CDR1 MNHEY and CDR2 SVGAGI. The CDR3 DNA sequence: TGTGCCAGCAGTTACGCAGGCGGAAGCGAGCAGTACTTC. It codes for CASSYAGGSEQYF.

The chain combines TRBV20-1 with TRBJ2-5; no definite D call. The germline V gene has CDR1 DFQATT and CDR2 SNEGSKA (reference sequence). The CDR3 is made up of 11 amino acids. The V gene lost 4 bases and the J gene lost 5 bases, with 8 bases spanning the gap. In DNA, the CDR3 is TGCAGTGCTATGGCTTTCGAGACCCAGTACTTC. This encodes CSAMAFETQYF.

A remark on this clone: The junction does not match germline at one end; this may be a read error. V gene TRBV4-3 combines with J gene TRBJ2-2, with TRBD2 matching over 10 bases. CDR1 LGHNA and CDR2 YSLEER come from the germline V gene. The CDR3 is 16 amino acids. As DNA, the CDR3 is TGCGCCAGCAGCCGCGAGGGACTAGCGAATACCGGGGAGCTGTTTTTT. Translation: CASSREGLANTGELFF.

The chain is built from TRBV7-2 and TRBJ1-3, with D maybe TRBD1 (5 bases). V lost 4 bases to trimming and J lost 4 bases, with 14 bases between them. The CDR3 length is 15 residues. Germline V CDR1 and CDR2: SGHTA, FQGNSA. CDR3 sequence: CASSSQEGGGNTIYF. The CDR3 DNA reads as TGTGCCAGCAGCTCACAGGAGGGAGGAGGAAACACCATATATTTT.

J is TRBJ2-7 and V is TRBV29-1, with 10 bases lining up with TRBD2. This CDR3 contains 17 residues. Germline CDR1 is SQVTM and CDR2 is ANQGSEA. The J segment lost 0 bases and the V segment lost 2 bases, leaving 10 bases of the junction unmatched. The CDR3 here is CSVETASGRGGSYEQYF. DNA of the CDR3: TGCAGCGTTGAAACGGCTAGCGGGAGAGGAGGCTCCTACGAGCAGTACTTC.

The chain is built from TRBV19 and TRBJ2-1; D remains unclear. V was shortened by 0 bases and J by 10 bases, with 13 bases between the two germline ends. Germline CDR1 is LNHDA and CDR2 is SQIVND (reference sequence). The CDR3 loop spans 14 amino acids. CDR3 nucleotides: TGTGCCAGTAGTATAGATCATACGAACTGGGAGCAGTTCTTC. This translates into CASSIDHTNWEQFF.